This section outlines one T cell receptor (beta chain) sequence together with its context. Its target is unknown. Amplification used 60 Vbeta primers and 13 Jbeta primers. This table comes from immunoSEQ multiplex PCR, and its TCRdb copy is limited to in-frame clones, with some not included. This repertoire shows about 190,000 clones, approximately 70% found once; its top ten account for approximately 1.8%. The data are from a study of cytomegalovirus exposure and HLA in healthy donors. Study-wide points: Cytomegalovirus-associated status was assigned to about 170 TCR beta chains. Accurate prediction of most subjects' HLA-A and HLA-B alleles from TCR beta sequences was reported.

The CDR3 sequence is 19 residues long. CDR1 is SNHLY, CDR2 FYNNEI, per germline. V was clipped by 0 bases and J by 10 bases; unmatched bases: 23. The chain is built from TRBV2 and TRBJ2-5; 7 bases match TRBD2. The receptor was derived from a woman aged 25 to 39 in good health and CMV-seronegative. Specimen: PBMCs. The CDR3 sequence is CASSEAREGFLAVPDVQYF. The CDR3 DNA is TGTGCCAGCAGTGAAGCGCGGGAAGGCTTTCTAGCGGTGCCGGATGTCCAGTACTTC. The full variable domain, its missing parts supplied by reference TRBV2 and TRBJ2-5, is EPEVTQTPSHQVTQMGQEVILRCVPISNHLYFYWYRQILGQKVEFLVSFYNNEISEKSEIFDDQFSVERPDGSNFTLKIRSTKLEDSAMYFCASSEAREGFLAVPDVQYFGPGTRLLVL.